This T cell receptor beta chain was sequenced in a study of T cells after yellow fever vaccination. Background on the study: The SMART-Seq v4 Ultra Low Input method served to prepare the low-cell-number fractions. The study's findings and limits: Detected again after the booster were most primary-vaccination clones, at nearly 97% CD4 and 80% to 90% CD8.

This CDR3 contains 13 residues. Trimming removed 2 bases from V and 6 bases from J, with 10 bases in between. The germline gives CDR1 SGHTA, CDR2 FQGNSA. This clonotype was seen only a few times. Its antigen is still unknown. UMIs and a universal primer site were added when TCR cDNA was made by 5'RACE template switching. TCRdb re-derived calls from the 5' RACE reads in MiXCR, one entry per CDR3 protein. The table lists approximately 340,000 distinct CDR3 sequences, 8.7% of them singletons, with 15% to 20% in the top ten. The sequencing here drew on PBMCs, taken on the day of the first yellow fever vaccination. The chain combines TRBV7-2 with TRBJ2-5, with D unclear. The TCR originated in a man younger than 35 who received the YFV17D yellow fever vaccine. In DNA, the CDR3 is TGTGCCAGCAGCTTAAATCCCATAAAGACCCAGTACTTC. Translation: CASSLNPIKTQYF.